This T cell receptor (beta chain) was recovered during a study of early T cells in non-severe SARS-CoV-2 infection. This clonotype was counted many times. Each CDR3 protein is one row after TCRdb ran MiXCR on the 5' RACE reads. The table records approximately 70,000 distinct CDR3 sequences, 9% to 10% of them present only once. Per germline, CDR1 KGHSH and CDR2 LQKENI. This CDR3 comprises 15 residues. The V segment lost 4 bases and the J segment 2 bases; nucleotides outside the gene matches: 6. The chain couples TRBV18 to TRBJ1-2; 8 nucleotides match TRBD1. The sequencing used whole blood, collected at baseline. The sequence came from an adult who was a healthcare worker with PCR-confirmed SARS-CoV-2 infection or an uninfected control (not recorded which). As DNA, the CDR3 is TGTGCCAGCTCACTTGATCGGACAGGGAACTATGGCTACACCTTC. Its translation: CASSLDRTGNYGYTF.